This TCR beta chain was retrieved from a study of OX40 agonist ivuxolimab in advanced cancers. As for the study in general: At 0.01 to 10 mg/kg, ivuxolimab was administered intravenously to patients every 2 weeks. The study reported partial responses in three patients: one hepatocellular carcinoma, two cutaneous melanoma.

Study-wide findings and caveats: Expanded clones were, on average, more numerous in CD8+ T cells than in CD4+. Both blood CD4+ and CD8+ T cells showed clonal growth by week 6 at 0.1 to 3.0 mg/kg.

Comments on this clone: Its antigen is as yet unknown.

CDR3 length: 16 amino acids. Germline CDR1 reads MNHNY; CDR2 reads SVGAGI (reference sequence). The V end was cut by 7 bases, the J end by 2 bases, with 20 bases between. Repertoires were generated with immunoSEQ multiplex PCR, while TCRdb's copy carries only in-frame clones and drops some. In the table there are tens of thousands of clones, about 85% of which are singletons. The receptor comes from an adult with an advanced solid tumor such as melanoma, head and neck, liver or kidney cancer. The rearrangement links TRBV6-6 to TRBJ1-2; D might be TRBD1 (5 bases). Here the sequenced sample was CD4+ or CD8+ T cells sorted from blood, taken in a trial of the OX40 agonist ivuxolimab. DNA for the CDR3: TGTGCCAGCATCGATTCCCCAGGGATTGGAAACTATGGCTACACCTTC. Its translation: CASIDSPGIGNYGYTF.